The next 6 T cell receptor beta chains were all read from a single sample in a study of blood T cell repertoires in COVID-19. Clones were read by immunoSEQ multiplex PCR, and TCRdb kept only the in-frame ones, dropping some. The sample has about 270,000 clones, around nine tenths seen once. Sequencing used peripheral blood. The source is a man aged 35 to 55 who had recovered from COVID-19.

This chain links TRBV29-1 with TRBJ1-1; D not resolved. The V gene's germline CDR1 is SQVTM and CDR2 ANQGSEA. This CDR3 region has 13 residues. The ends were cut back, 4 bases at V and 4 bases at J, with 13 bases in the middle. The CDR3 spells CSVVRGLGTEAFF. The CDR3 DNA is TGCAGCGTTGTCCGGGGTCTGGGCACTGAAGCTTTCTTT.

This clone was seen a single time. This sequence joins TRBV7-8 and TRBJ1-6; 9 bases align to TRBD1. The CDR3 is 17 residues long. CDR1 and CDR2 (germline): SGHVS, FQNEAQ. V trimming: 0 bases; J trimming: 0 bases; junction bases outside the gene matches: 0. The CDR3 loop reads CASSLATGGSYNSPLHF. DNA for the CDR3: TGTGCCAGCAGCTTAGCGACAGGGGGCTCCTATAATTCACCCCTCCACTTT. Variable domain in full (rest from reference TRBV7-8 and TRBJ1-6): GAGVSQSPRYKVAKRGQDVALRCDPISGHVSLFWYQQALGQGPEFLTYFQNEAQLDKSGLPSDRFFAERPEGSVSTLKIQRTQQEDSAVYLCASSLATGGSYNSPLHFGNGTRLTVT.

V usage is TRBV7-9 and J usage is TRBJ2-7; weak D call: TRBD2 (5 bases). Germline V CDR1 and CDR2: SEHNR, FQNEAQ (reference sequence). CDR3 size: 15 residues. Trimming removed 0 bases at V and 3 bases at J, with 12 bases between. CDR3 DNA sequence: TGTGCCAGCAGCTTAGCGATTCCGGGGAACTACGAGCAGTACTTC. This translates into CASSLAIPGNYEQYF.

The CDR3 nucleotides read TGTGCCAGCAGCTTGGAGGTGGGGGCCACCTACGAGCAGTACTTC. Translated, it gives CASSLEVGATYEQYF. The genes are TRBV5-4 and TRBJ2-7; a possible D gene is TRBD1 (6 bases). The CDR3 runs to 15 residues. Germline lookup yields CDR1 SGHNT and CDR2 YYREEE (reference sequence). Deletions cut 0 bases from V and 2 bases from J, with 12 bases between.

This chain joins TRBV27 and TRBJ2-1; D remains ambiguous. The V end lost 5 bases, the J end lost 8 bases, and 16 bases lay between the germline ends. Germline loops: CDR1 MNHEY, CDR2 SMNVEV (reference sequence). The CDR3 spans 14 residues. CDR3 amino acids: CASSPLPLSHEQFF. Here the CDR3 DNA reads TGTGCCAGCAGTCCCCTCCCCCTAAGCCATGAGCAGTTCTTC.

The rearrangement uses TRBV5-6 and TRBJ2-7; 10 nucleotides line up with TRBD1. Germline CDR1 reads SGHDT; CDR2 reads YYEEEE. The CDR3 loop spans 15 amino acids. The J segment lost 3 bases and the V segment lost 2 bases, leaving 5 bases of the junction unmatched. Here the CDR3 reads CASSFRGQGVYEQYF. The CDR3 DNA follows: TGTGCCAGCAGCTTCCGAGGACAGGGGGTCTACGAGCAGTACTTC.